This T cell receptor beta chain was profiled in a study of human T cells and chemical hapten exposure. General study points: The study found that DPC sensitization did not change TCRs above 1 in 1000 frequency.

This clonotype was picked up many times. No antigen is known for it. The time point here: pre-sensitization, week 0. Treatment in this sample: therapeutic diphenylcyclopropenone sensitization with weekly scalp DPC. Before extraction, the whole blood was not fractionated, and total RNA was taken from it. V dropped 4 bases and J dropped 6; count of bases not matched to a gene: 11. This CDR3 has 15 residues. Looked up from germline, CDR1 is SGHRS and CDR2 is YFSETQ. Individual cDNA molecules each carried unique molecular identifiers attached by the library. In the original analysis: Per-sample TCR counts ranged from about 20,000 to 750,000, median around 100,000. TCRdb ran MiXCR on the RACE reads and lists one entry per CDR3 protein. The V and J calls were determined by TCRdb, not by the authors. The sample holds some 38,000 distinct CDR3 sequences, approximately 7.6% seen once.

This sample comprised whole blood, obtained in connection with sensitization to the hapten diphenylcyclopropenone (DPC). The J gene is TRBJ2-7, the V gene TRBV5-1; TRBD2 matches 9 bases. The clonotype was recovered from a woman aged 45-60 years with alopecia areata. Some clones in this sample may be carry-over from other donors' samples. CDR3 in amino acids: CASSPTIAGAGEQYF. CDR3 DNA sequence: TGCGCCAGCAGCCCAACCATAGCGGGAGCGGGCGAGCAGTACTTC.